This T cell receptor beta chain appears in the sequencing data of a study of long-term antiretroviral therapy in people with HIV. Researchers report immunoSEQ v3.0 was run at survey level. Here immunoSEQ multiplex PCR was the method, and the copy in TCRdb shows in-frame clones only, minus some. This sample has 30,000 to 40,000 clones, with 70% to 80% found just once. Germline CDR1 and CDR2: MNHNY and SVGAGI (reference sequence). V lost 6 bases, J lost 4 bases, and 15 bases lay in between. This CDR3 is 14 amino acids long. The TCR originated in a man between 18 and 35 years old with HIV. J is TRBJ1-2 and V is TRBV6-6; D ambiguous. This specimen was unsorted PBMCs, taken 1.9 years after starting antiretroviral therapy. The CDR3 bases are TGTGCCAGCAGCCCCCCCAACAGTCTCTATGGCTACACCTTC. Protein product: CASSPPNSLYGYTF.